The entry below gives a single T cell receptor beta chain sequence along with its context. There is no known antigen for this receptor. Base qualities are not provided; no much larger clone lies one nucleotide away. The instrument was an Illumina HiSeq 1500. TCRdb reprocessed the public reads (quality trimming at Q25 with fastp, clone calling with MiXCR) and kept in-frame beta chains. Here each entry gathers all rows of one CDR3 protein and keeps the most common genes and DNA. The sample records about 230,000 distinct CDR3 sequences, 22% of which are singletons. About 18% of the sample lies in the top ten. This specimen belongs to a study of T cell repertoires in cytomegalovirus infection (dated by TCRdb to between 2019 and 2020). Study-wide context: Because public TCR beta signatures pointed to carriage of CMV infection together with the matching HLA type, the HLA type of each donor mattered for the analysis.

Trimming takes 6 bases from V and 1 base from J, and the germline ends sit 12 bases apart. In the germline V gene (reference sequence), CDR1 corresponds to LNHDA and CDR2 to SQIVND. Counted from cysteine to phenylalanine, this CDR3 has 14 amino acids. Only the CDR3 DNA stays, 42 bases, in frame from base 1. What the study reported, not specific to this receptor: In the ex vivo response, HLA-C-restricted CMV-specific TCR beta clonotypes were dominant, and in two of eight donors the single most frequent clonotype came from this HLA-C-restricted group. In both this cohort and an independent cohort of some 380 donors, the cumulative frequency of public TCR beta family members distinguished carriers of CMV infection plus the relevant HLA type.

The sequenced sample consisted of CD8+ T cells from PBMCs. This receptor was obtained from a human donor in good health (CMV status not recorded). Some clones in this sample may be carry-over from other donors' samples. Here the chain combines TRBV19 and TRBJ2-5, with an unclear D gene assignment. Read as DNA, the sequence is TGTGCCAGTAGGGAGAGCAATGGCCAAGAGACCCAGTACTTC. This encodes CASRESNGQETQYF.